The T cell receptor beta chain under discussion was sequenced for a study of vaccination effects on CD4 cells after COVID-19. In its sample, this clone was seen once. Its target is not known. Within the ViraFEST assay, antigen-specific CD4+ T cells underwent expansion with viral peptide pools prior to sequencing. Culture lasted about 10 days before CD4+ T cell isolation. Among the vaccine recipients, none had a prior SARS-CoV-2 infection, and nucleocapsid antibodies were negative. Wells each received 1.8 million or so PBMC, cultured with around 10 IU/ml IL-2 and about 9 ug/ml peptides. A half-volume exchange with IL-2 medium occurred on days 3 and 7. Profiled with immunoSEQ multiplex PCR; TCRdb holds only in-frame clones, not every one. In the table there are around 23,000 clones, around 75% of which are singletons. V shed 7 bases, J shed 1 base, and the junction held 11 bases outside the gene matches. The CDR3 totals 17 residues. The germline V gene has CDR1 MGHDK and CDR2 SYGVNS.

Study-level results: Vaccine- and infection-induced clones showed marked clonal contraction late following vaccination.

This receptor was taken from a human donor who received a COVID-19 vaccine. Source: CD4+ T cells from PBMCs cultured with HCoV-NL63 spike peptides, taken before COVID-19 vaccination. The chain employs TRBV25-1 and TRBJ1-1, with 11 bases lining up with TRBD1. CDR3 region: CASTTKIGTGGNTEAFF. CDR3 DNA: TGTGCCAGCACCACGAAAATAGGGACAGGGGGGAACACTGAAGCTTTCTTT. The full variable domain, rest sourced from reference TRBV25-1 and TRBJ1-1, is EADIYQTPRYLVIGTGKKITLECSQTMGHDKMYWYQQDPGMELHLIHYSYGVNSTEKGDLSSESTVSRIRTEHFPLTLESARPSHTSQYLCASTTKIGTGGNTEAFFGQGTRLTVV.